This T cell receptor beta chain appears in the sequencing data of a study of T cells expressing NK-cell markers. TCRdb re-called the 5' RACE reads and catalogs CDR3 proteins one per entry, DNA excluded. Found here are 140,000 to 150,000 distinct CDR3 sequences; the top ten clones hold around 12%. CDR3 length equals 11 residues. The germline V gene encodes CDR1 SGHTA and CDR2 FQGNSA. Sequencing input: blood T cells: a sorted CD56 or NKG2C T cell subset, CD4+ or CD8+ T cells, or bulk PBMC T cells (not recorded which). This clonotype was sampled from a man aged 18 to 30 in good health. V is TRBV7-2 and J is TRBJ2-5; TCRdb names TRBD2, which stays unverified in the absence of DNA. CDR3 protein: CASSGGITQYF.